The rows below give T cell receptor beta chains drawn from one sample of a study of tumor and adjacent non-tumor tissue in lung cancer. TCRdb ran MiXCR on the multiplex PCR reads and lists one entry per CDR3 protein. The sample lists tens of thousands of distinct CDR3 sequences, about three fifths occurring once. The sample taken for sequencing was lung tumor tissue. The source of these receptors is a middle-aged man with non-small cell lung cancer. Both conserved end residues are part of each CDR3. The D gene is left open where the match is weak. Where a row states a size, it is once, few, many or the class of an expanded clone; other rows omit it.

d_gene	len	j_gene	abundance	v_gene	CDR3nt	CDR3aa
-	12	TRBJ2-7	-	TRBV4-2	TGTGCCCGCATCCCAGGCCCTGCGGAGCAGTACTTC	CARIPGPAEQYF
-	14	TRBJ2-7	-	TRBV11-3	TGTGCCAGCAGCTCCCGGGACAAAGACTACGAGCAGTACTTC	CASSSRDKDYEQYF
TRBD1	14	TRBJ1-2	many	TRBV5-4	TGTGCCAGCAGCTTACAGGGGGCCCGATATGGCTACACCTTC	CASSLQGARYGYTF
-	14	TRBJ1-1	-	TRBV11-1	TGTGGCAGCATCTTAATAACAGGGAACACTGAAGCTTTCTTT	CGSILITGNTEAFF
-	13	TRBJ1-5	-	TRBV30	TGTGCCTGGAGTAAGAACAGCAATCAGCCCCAGCATTTT	CAWSKNSNQPQHF
-	14	TRBJ2-2	-	TRBV6-1	TGTGCCAGCAGCGAATTAACAGGGCCCGGGGAGCTGTTTTTT	CASSELTGPGELFF
TRBD1	13	TRBJ2-1	-	TRBV29-1	TGCAGCGTCTGGGCAGGGGGATACGATGAGCAGTTCTTC	CSVWAGGYDEQFF
TRBD1	12	TRBJ1-1	few	TRBV28	TGTGCCACAGGGACAGCCAACACTGAAGCTTTCTTT	CATGTANTEAFF
-	14	TRBJ2-3	many	TRBV6-1	TGTGCCAGCAGTGAACAGGGAAGGGAAGATACGCAGTATTTT	CASSEQGREDTQYF
-	15	TRBJ2-1	-	TRBV4-1	TGCGCCAACAGCCAAGACATAGGCTCCTACAATGAGCAGTTCTTC	CANSQDIGSYNEQFF
-	16	TRBJ2-1	-	TRBV5-1	TGCGCCAACGGCTTGGACGCCGGGACCGACTTAGGGGGGCAGTTCTTC	CANGLDAGTDLGGQFF
-	16	TRBJ2-7	-	TRBV12-3/TRBV12-4	TGTGCCAGCAATTTAGGCGGGGCGTCATCCTCCTACGAGCAGTACTTC	CASNLGGASSSYEQYF
TRBD1	14	TRBJ1-4	many	TRBV29-1	TGCAGCCCCTGCCCGGACAGGGGGCTTGAAAAACTGTTTTTT	CSPCPDRGLEKLFF
TRBD2	15	TRBJ2-1	-	TRBV11-3	TGTGCCAGCAGCACCGGACTAGTGGCGTACAATGAGCAGTTCTTC	CASSTGLVAYNEQFF
TRBD1	15	TRBJ2-3	-	TRBV11-2	TGTGTCAGCAGCTCCGGACAGGGCGGCCTAGATACGCAGTATTTT	CVSSSGQGGLDTQYF
TRBD1	18	TRBJ2-5	many	TRBV4-1	TGCGCCAGCAGCCAACCGGGCCCCGGGACAGGGGCGCAAGAGACCCAGTACTTC	CASSQPGPGTGAQETQYF
TRBD1	15	TRBJ1-6	-	TRBV28	TGTGCCAGCAGTCCCTGGACAGGAGCAAATTCATCCCTCCACTTT	CASSPWTGANSSLHF
-	15	TRBJ1-4	many	TRBV7-2	TGTGCCAGCAGCTTAGTATACGCCTCGGGGGAAAAACTGTTTTTT	CASSLVYASGEKLFF
-	13	TRBJ2-1	-	TRBV20-1	TGCAGTGTGGGGGGAAGCTCCTACAATGAGCAGTTCTTC	CSVGGSSYNEQFF
TRBD1	15	TRBJ2-7	many	TRBV6-1	TGTGCCAGCAGTGAAGGGGGACAGTTATACTACGAGCAGTACTTC	CASSEGGQLYYEQYF
-	12	TRBJ2-7	once	TRBV7-9	TGTGCTAGCAGCTTTCAGGGATACGAGCAGTACTTC	CASSFQGYEQYF
-	17	TRBJ2-3	once	TRBV4-2	TGTGCTAGCAGCCAAAGTATTGTGGGGGCGAGCACAGATATGCAGTATTTT	CASSQSIVGASTDMQYF
TRBD2	14	TRBJ2-1	-	TRBV20-1	TGCAGTTCCACTAGCGGTGGGACCGTGGATGAGCAATTCTTC	CSSTSGGTVDEQFF
TRBD2	19	TRBJ2-7	many	TRBV6-2/TRBV6-3	TGTGCCAGCAGTTACTCGATAACTAGCGGGAGTTCTCCTTATTACGAGCAGTACTTC	CASSYSITSGSSPYYEQYF
-	13	TRBJ1-5	-	TRBV6-1	TGTGCCAGCATCCGCGTGGGGTGGGAGCCCCAGCATTTT	CASIRVGWEPQHF
-	13	TRBJ2-1	many	TRBV20-1	TGCAGTGCCCTGGGACTCCCTGGCAATGAGCAGTTCTTC	CSALGLPGNEQFF
TRBD2	14	TRBJ2-3	few	TRBV7-8	TGTGCCAGCAGCTTGGGGGGGTCGTCAGATACGCAGTATTTT	CASSLGGSSDTQYF
-	13	TRBJ2-7	-	TRBV28	TGTACCAGCAGCCCCCGTTGGGGAGACGAGCAGTACTTC	CTSSPRWGDEQYF